These 24 T cell receptor beta chains share one sample of origin, sequenced in a study of cytomegalovirus exposure and HLA in healthy donors. Primers: 60 Vbeta forward and 13 Jbeta reverse. TCRdb keeps only in-frame clones here, not all; method: immunoSEQ multiplex PCR. The data show 75,000 to 100,000 clones, with 69% seen just once and around 1.3% held by the top ten. The specimen sequenced was PBMCs. The receptors were sampled from a female donor in good health and CMV-seronegative.

This chain uses TRBV18 with TRBJ2-1; 8 nucleotides align to TRBD1. V lost 6 bases and J lost 4; bases outside the gene matches: 8. This CDR3 contains 15 residues. Germline CDR1 and CDR2: KGHSH and LQKENI. In nucleotides, the CDR3 is TGTGCCAGCTCCCCTGGACAGGGAATTTACAATGAGCAGTTCTTC. It yields the protein CASSPGQGIYNEQFF.

The rearrangement links TRBV10-3 to TRBJ1-1; D is perhaps TRBD1 (6 bases). Germline V gene lookup returns CDR1 ENHRY and CDR2 SYGVKD. Trimming removed 5 bases from V and 3 bases from J, with 10 bases in between. The CDR3 is 13 residues long. CDR3: CAISLAGDTEAFF. CDR3 bases: TGTGCCATCAGTCTGGCAGGGGACACTGAAGCTTTCTTT.

The sample holds a few counts of this clone. V usage is TRBV6-4 and J usage is TRBJ2-3; maybe TRBD1 (7 bases). The V gene's germline CDR1 is MRHNA and CDR2 SNTAGT. There are 14 residues in the CDR3. Trimming shortened V by 6 bases and J by 6 bases, and 16 bases separated the two germline ends. The DNA for the CDR3 is TGTGCCAGCAGCGGGGGCGAGGGGGCGGATACGCAGTATTTT. Protein sequence: CASSGGEGADTQYF.

About this clone itself: This same CDR3 is encoded by further DNA sequences in the sample. This chain uses TRBV5-1 with TRBJ1-1, with D hard to call. CDR1 SGHRS and CDR2 YFSETQ come from the germline V gene. This CDR3 contains 13 residues. V lost 4 bases, J lost 1 base, and 8 bases lay in between. CDR3 loop: CASSTGGNTEAFF. CDR3 DNA: TGCGCCAGCAGCACGGGTGGGAACACTGAAGCTTTCTTT.

This clone came up a few times. This chain joins TRBV27 and TRBJ2-5, with D hard to call. Germline V gives CDR1 MNHEY, CDR2 SMNVEV (reference sequence). This CDR3 comprises 16 residues. V lost 1 base and J lost 5, with 17 bases in between. Here the CDR3 DNA reads TGTGCCAGCAGTTTATTAGGTCAGGCCTTCTCCGAGACCCAGTACTTC. Its translation: CASSLLGQAFSETQYF.

Within the sample, this clone is medium-sized. The chain links TRBV28 to TRBJ2-3; 8 bases map to TRBD2. Germline V gene lookup returns CDR1 MDHEN and CDR2 SYDVKM. This CDR3 region has 15 residues. Trimming at V came to 5 bases and at J to 1 base, leaving 5 bases not matched to a gene. The CDR3, as DNA: TGTGCCAGCAGTCCCCTGCGGGAGGGCACAGATACGCAGTATTTT. This gives the protein CASSPLREGTDTQYF.

The rearrangement joins TRBV6-5 to TRBJ1-2; no firm D call. Trimming cost V 2 bases and J 4 bases, with 14 bases left between them. CDR3 length: 15 amino acids. The germline V gene has CDR1 MNHEY and CDR2 SVGAGI. CDR3 loop: CASSYLVEAAYGYTF. CDR3 nucleotide sequence: TGTGCCAGCAGTTACCTCGTAGAAGCGGCCTATGGCTACACCTTC.

In DNA, the CDR3 is TGTGCCTGGAGGAGGGGACAGGGGACGGTTCGTGCGGAGGACACCATATATTTT. This sequence encodes CAWRRGQGTVRAEDTIYF. The gene calls are TRBV30 and TRBJ1-3; TRBD1 matches at 10 bases. From germline, CDR1 is GTSNPN and CDR2 SVGIG (reference sequence). The length of the CDR3 is 18 residues. Trimming took 3 bases from V and 8 from J; bases not matched to a gene: 19.

The chain joins TRBV19 to TRBJ1-5; D unresolved. Trimming took off 3 bases at V and 5 bases at J, with 14 bases between the two ends. The CDR3 spans 15 residues. The germline gives CDR1 LNHDA, CDR2 SQIVND (reference sequence). CDR3 amino acids: CASSMGPTFYQPQHF. The CDR3, as DNA: TGTGCCAGTAGTATGGGCCCTACCTTTTATCAGCCCCAGCATTTT. Filled out from reference TRBV19 and TRBJ1-5, the complete variable domain reads DGGITQSPKYLFRKEGQNVTLSCEQNLNHDAMYWYRQDPGQGLRLIYYSQIVNDFQKGDIAEGYSVSREKKESFPLTVTSAQKNPTAFYLCASSMGPTFYQPQHFGDGTRLSIL.

V gene TRBV18 combines with J gene TRBJ1-2; weak D call: TRBD1 (5 bases). Germline V gene lookup returns CDR1 KGHSH and CDR2 LQKENI. There are 14 residues in the CDR3. V was pared by 6 bases and J by 7 bases, with 18 bases between. The CDR3, as DNA: TGTGCCAGCTCGGACAATATGGGGGGACGTGGCTACACCTTC. Translation gives CASSDNMGGRGYTF.

A few counts support this clone. The V and J genes are TRBV28 and TRBJ1-1; weak D call: TRBD1 (5 bases). V was pared by 8 bases and J by 0 bases, with 16 bases between. The length of the CDR3 is 15 residues. The germline V gene has CDR1 MDHEN and CDR2 SYDVKM. The CDR3 bases are TGTGCCAGCGATATAGGGTCAGGGATGAACACTGAAGCTTTCTTT. Protein product: CASDIGSGMNTEAFF.

This chain joins TRBV27 and TRBJ2-7; no firm D call. The germline gives CDR1 MNHEY, CDR2 SMNVEV (reference sequence). CDR3 size: 13 residues. Trimming removed 5 bases from V and 5 bases from J, with 13 bases in between. In nucleotides, the CDR3 is TGTGCCAGCAGTCCCCGGCGTAGCCACGAGCAGTACTTC. As protein: CASSPRRSHEQYF.

The V call is TRBV4-1, the J call TRBJ1-1; TRBD1 is a possible D gene (6 bases). V lost 0 bases, J lost 3 bases, and 11 bases lay in between. The CDR3 contains 15 residues. CDR1 and CDR2 (germline): MGHRA, YSYEKL. This CDR3 is CASSQEWGGHTEAFF. CDR3 nucleotides: TGCGCCAGCAGCCAAGAGTGGGGGGGGCACACTGAAGCTTTCTTT.

The V and J genes are TRBV30 and TRBJ2-7; D might be TRBD2 (6 bases). The CDR3 contains 13 residues. The V gene lost 3 bases and the J gene lost 4 bases, with 13 bases spanning the gap. Germline CDR1 and CDR2: GTSNPN and SVGIG (reference sequence). The CDR3 region is CAWSKGLRYEQYF. In nucleotides, the CDR3 is TGTGCCTGGAGCAAGGGACTGAGATACGAGCAGTACTTC. The whole variable domain, remainder taken from reference TRBV30 and TRBJ2-7, is SQTIHQWPATLVQPVGSPLSLECTVEGTSNPNLYWYRQAAGRGLQLLFYSVGIGQISSEVPQNLSASRPQDRQFILSSKKLLLSDSGFYLCAWSKGLRYEQYFGPGTRLTVT.

CDR3 sequence reads: CASSFTSTSSSGANVLTF. DNA of the CDR3: TGTGCCAGCAGCTTCACATCTACTAGCTCCTCTGGGGCCAACGTCCTGACTTTC. The rearrangement joins TRBV7-3 to TRBJ2-6; the D gene is possibly TRBD2 (6 bases). The germline V and J ends were trimmed by 3 bases and 0 bases, with 15 bases remaining between them. CDR3 length: 18 residues. From germline, CDR1 is SGHTA and CDR2 FQGTGA.

This chain links TRBV28 with TRBJ1-5; 7 nucleotides align to TRBD1. Trimming cost V 5 bases and J 6 bases; bases outside gene matches: 7. The CDR3 extends over 14 amino acids. The germline V gene encodes CDR1 MDHEN and CDR2 SYDVKM. As DNA, the CDR3 is TGTGCCAGCAGTCCGACAGGGTTCGGTCAGCCCCAGCATTTT. Translation: CASSPTGFGQPQHF.

The J gene is TRBJ2-1, the V gene TRBV6-6, with a weak D call TRBD1 (6 bases). The germline CDR1 and CDR2 sequences are MNHNY and SVGAGI (reference sequence). The V end was cut by 7 bases, the J end by 8 bases, with 21 bases between. The CDR3 is 15 amino acids. CDR3 loop: CASTPPQGKGDEQFF. CDR3 in DNA: TGTGCCAGCACCCCTCCACAGGGTAAGGGCGATGAGCAGTTCTTC.

The J gene is TRBJ2-7, the V gene TRBV19; 8 bases agree with TRBD2. The CDR3 is made up of 15 amino acids. After removal of 3 bases from V and 2 bases from J, the junction contained 6 bases not matched to a gene. In germline, CDR1 is LNHDA, CDR2 SQIVND (reference sequence). DNA of the CDR3: TGTGCCAGTAGTATTTCTAGCGGGCCCACCTACGAGCAGTACTTC. This gives the protein CASSISSGPTYEQYF.

This clone was counted only a few times. The genes are TRBV30 and TRBJ2-2; TRBD2 matches 11 bases. Germline V CDR1 and CDR2: GTSNPN, SVGIG (reference sequence). This CDR3 contains 14 residues. V trimming: 5 bases; J trimming: 5 bases; junction bases outside the gene matches: 4. The CDR3 sequence: CAWASSGGTGELFF. The CDR3 DNA reads as TGTGCCTGGGCTTCTAGCGGGGGGACCGGGGAGCTGTTTTTT.

In this sample, this clone turned up a few times. This chain joins TRBV5-4 and TRBJ2-5, with 8 bases aligning to TRBD1. The germline V gene has CDR1 SGHNT and CDR2 YYREEE (reference sequence). V lost 1 base, J lost 5 bases, and 4 bases stayed unmatched. This CDR3 has 14 residues. CDR3 DNA: TGTGCCAGCAGCTTGCAGGGGGCGGTGGAGACCCAGTACTTC. It translates to CASSLQGAVETQYF.

The rearrangement links TRBV29-1 to TRBJ1-2, with a tentative D call TRBD1 (5 bases). This CDR3 is 12 amino acids long. The ends were cut back, 2 bases at V and 4 bases at J, with 8 bases in the middle. Germline CDR1 and CDR2: SQVTM and ANQGSEA. The CDR3 DNA follows: TGCAGCGTTGAATTCCAGGGCTATGGCTACACCTTC. This encodes CSVEFQGYGYTF.

This clone was seen more than once but under ten times. This CDR3 is CASSDPQGPEAFF. The CDR3 DNA is TGTGCCAGCAGCGACCCACAGGGACCTGAAGCTTTCTTT. V usage is TRBV11-2 and J usage is TRBJ1-1, with a weak D call TRBD1 (6 bases). Germline V gene lookup returns CDR1 SGHAT and CDR2 FQNNGV. The CDR3 has 13 residues. Trimming removed 5 bases at V and 6 bases at J, with 13 bases between.

J is TRBJ2-1 and V is TRBV7-6; D is unresolved. V dropped 5 bases and J dropped 2 bases, with 4 bases sitting between them. Per germline, CDR1 SGHVS and CDR2 FNYEAQ. This CDR3 has 12 amino acids. The CDR3 here is CASSLTYNEQFF. As DNA, the CDR3 is TGTGCCAGCAGCCTTACCTACAATGAGCAGTTCTTC.

This CDR3 is CASSLAERGTGELFF. The CDR3 DNA reads TGCGCCAGCAGCTTAGCGGAGCGTGGCACCGGGGAGCTGTTTTTT. The chain employs TRBV5-1 and TRBJ2-2; perhaps TRBD2 as D (5 bases). V lost 2 bases to trimming and J lost 4 bases, with 12 bases between them. CDR1 and CDR2 (germline): SGHRS, YFSETQ. This CDR3 contains 15 residues.